This T cell receptor beta chain was recorded in a study of CD8+CD57+ T cells in acquired aplastic anemia. Study summary: The study obtained an average of around 2.9 ug of DNA from sorted CD4+ and CD8+ cells.

Germline V gene lookup returns CDR1 SGDLS and CDR2 YYNGEE. Trimming took off 3 bases at V and 6 bases at J, with 16 bases between the two ends. The length of the CDR3 is 15 residues. The study's findings and limits: Patients and controls turned out to have 25 to 30 CD8+ CDR3 sequences in common.

Previously, flow cytometry had revealed CD8+CD57+ cell expansion in the patients chosen for sequencing. The template used for profiling TCR beta VDJ and CDR3 was genomic DNA. TCRdb called the reads again in MiXCR, with one record for every CDR3 protein. The data show roughly 290,000 distinct CDR3 sequences, about three fifths seen once. This clonotype was seen many times. Antigen specificity is unknown. The chain uses TRBV9 and TRBJ2-1, with no clear D. The TCR comes from a human donor with aplastic anemia. Sequenced material: sorted CD4+, CD8+, or CD8+CD57+ T cells (not recorded which) from PBMCs. This CDR3 reads CASSAIPGAANEQFF. Written as DNA, the CDR3 is TGTGCCAGCAGCGCCATCCCTGGCGCGGCCAATGAGCAGTTCTTC. Based on the CDR3 plus reference TRBV9 and TRBJ2-1, the full variable domain is DSGVTQTPKHLITATGQRVTLRCSPRSGDLSVYWYQQSLDQGLQFLIQYYNGEERAKGNILERFSAQQFPDLHSELNLSSLELGDSALYFCASSAIPGAANEQFFGPGTRLTVL.